Listed below are T cell receptor beta chains from one sample, sequenced in a study of blood T cell repertoires in COVID-19. Measured with immunoSEQ multiplex PCR; TCRdb has only the in-frame clones, and not every one. The sample consists of about 73,000 clones, 90% of them appearing once. Material: peripheral blood. The receptors originated from a young woman with acute or convalescent COVID-19. CDR3s include the opening cysteine and the closing phenylalanine or tryptophan. Fields, in order: V gene, clone size, D gene, J gene, CDR3 protein, CDR3 DNA. The D gene is left open where the match is weak. Rows may omit the clone size; those that give it use once, few, many or a size class.

TRBV11-2,NA,NA,TRBJ2-1,CASSPSGTPTARNEQFF,TGTGCCAGCAGTCCATCCGGGACTCCCACCGCGAGGAATGAGCAGTTCTTC
TRBV6-1,NA,TRBD2,TRBJ2-7,CASSEGLAGAYEQYF,TGTGCCAGCAGTGAAGGACTAGCGGGGGCATACGAGCAGTACTTC
TRBV5-1,NA,NA,TRBJ1-2,CASRPGEVLPNYGYTF,TGCGCCAGCAGACCCGGAGAGGTCCTACCTAACTATGGCTACACCTTC
TRBV10-3,NA,TRBD2,TRBJ2-7,CAISETGTSVSYEQYF,TGTGCCATCAGTGAAACCGGGACTAGCGTGTCCTACGAGCAGTACTTC
TRBV13,NA,NA,TRBJ1-3,CASSSTSGRGNTIYF,TGTGCCAGCAGCTCAACGTCTGGCAGAGGAAACACCATATATTTT
TRBV7-9,once,TRBD1,TRBJ1-5,CASPSGGTGFQPQHF,TGTGCCAGCCCCTCTGGGGGGACAGGATTTCAGCCCCAGCATTTT
TRBV19,NA,TRBD1,TRBJ1-2,CASSYKQGALGYTF,TGTGCCAGTAGCTATAAACAGGGGGCTCTTGGCTACACCTTC
TRBV6-1,NA,NA,TRBJ1-5,CASSEMVADRNQPQHF,TGTGCCAGCAGTGAAATGGTAGCGGACCGCAATCAGCCCCAGCATTTT
TRBV27,NA,TRBD2,TRBJ2-7,CASSLLAGGTYEQYF,TGTGCCAGCAGTTTACTGGCGGGGGGGACCTACGAGCAGTACTTC
TRBV5-6,NA,NA,TRBJ1-1,CASSLGHRSNTEAFF,TGTGCCAGCAGCTTGGGCCACAGAAGTAACACTGAAGCTTTCTTT
TRBV29-1,NA,TRBD1,TRBJ1-2,CSVEGGTGEGYTF,TGCAGCGTTGAAGGAGGGACAGGAGAAGGCTACACCTTC
TRBV2,few,TRBD1,TRBJ2-7,CASSEQGETYEQYF,TGTGCCAGCAGTGAACAGGGGGAAACCTACGAGCAGTACTTC
TRBV9,NA,TRBD1,TRBJ1-2,CASSLTGGANYGYTF,TGTGCCAGCAGCCTGACAGGGGGCGCGAACTATGGCTACACCTTC
TRBV24-1,NA,TRBD1,TRBJ2-1,CATSDSGQGAEQFF,TGTGCCACCAGTGATTCGGGACAGGGTGCTGAGCAGTTCTTC